This T cell receptor (beta chain) was found in a study of cytomegalovirus exposure and HLA in healthy donors. Study summary: From donors who were HLA-typed, an early data release held approximately 84 million unique TCRs.

In germline, CDR1 is MGHRA, CDR2 YSYEKL. The germline V and J ends were trimmed by 4 bases and 4 bases, with 11 bases remaining between them. The CDR3 runs to 14 residues. It was with 60 Vbeta and 13 Jbeta primers that the PCR ran. The table came from immunoSEQ multiplex PCR; TCRdb's copy has only in-frame clones and leaves some out. Altogether fewer than 250,000 clones are present, roughly 80% being singletons, with the ten largest covering 0.22%. The TCR sequence derives from a girl aged 2 to 9 in good health and CMV-seronegative. Sequenced sample: PBMCs. The chain uses TRBV4-1 and TRBJ1-5; D unclear. In DNA form, the CDR3 reads TGCGCCAGCAGCCCTGATATCGGGAATCAGCCCCAGCATTTT. Its protein is CASSPDIGNQPQHF.